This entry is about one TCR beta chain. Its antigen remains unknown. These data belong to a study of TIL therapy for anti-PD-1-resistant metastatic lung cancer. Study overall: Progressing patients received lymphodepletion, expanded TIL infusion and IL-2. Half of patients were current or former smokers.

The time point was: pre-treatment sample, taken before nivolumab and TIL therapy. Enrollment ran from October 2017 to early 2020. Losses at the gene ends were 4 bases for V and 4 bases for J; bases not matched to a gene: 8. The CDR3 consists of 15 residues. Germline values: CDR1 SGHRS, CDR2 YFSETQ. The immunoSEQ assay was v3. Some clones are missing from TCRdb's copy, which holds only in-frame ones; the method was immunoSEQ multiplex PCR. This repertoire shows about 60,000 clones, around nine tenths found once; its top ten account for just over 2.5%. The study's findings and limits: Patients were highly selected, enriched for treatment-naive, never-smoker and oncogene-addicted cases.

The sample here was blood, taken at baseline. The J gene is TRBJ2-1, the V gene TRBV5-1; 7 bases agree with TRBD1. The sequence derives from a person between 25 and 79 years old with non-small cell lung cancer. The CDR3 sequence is CASSPPGGGYNEQFF. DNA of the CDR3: TGCGCCAGCAGCCCTCCAGGGGGTGGGTACAATGAGCAGTTCTTC.